This paragraph reports one T cell receptor beta chain. Its antigen is unidentified. These data come from a study of Ad26.COV2.S vaccination and SARS-CoV-2 variants. Findings of the study overall: Substantial breadth in spike-specific CD8+ and CD4+ T cell responses was reportedly seen after vaccination. Total T cell responses were possibly underestimated by TCR breadth and depth analyses.

Germline V gene lookup returns CDR1 LGHNT and CDR2 FRNRAP. The CDR3 sequence is 14 residues long. Trimming removed 5 bases from V and 2 bases from J, with 10 bases in between. Clones were sequenced by immunoSEQ multiplex PCR, and TCRdb holds only the in-frame ones, with some missing. The sample has about 390,000 clones, 92% seen once. Indicated treatment: around 19 received Ad26.COV2.S at low or high dose, single or two shots; roughly five received placebo; per-sample allocation not given. Day 63 after the first vaccine or placebo injection was the time point for sampling. The chain recombines TRBV12-5 with TRBJ1-3; D is undetermined. Sample: peripheral blood, taken in a trial of Ad26.COV2.S vaccine versus placebo. The clonotype comes from a person between 18 and 65 years old who received the Ad26.COV2.S COVID-19 vaccine or a placebo. The CDR3 bases are TGTGCTAGTGGTCCGGACGTTCCTGGAAACACCATATATTTT. Amino acids: CASGPDVPGNTIYF.